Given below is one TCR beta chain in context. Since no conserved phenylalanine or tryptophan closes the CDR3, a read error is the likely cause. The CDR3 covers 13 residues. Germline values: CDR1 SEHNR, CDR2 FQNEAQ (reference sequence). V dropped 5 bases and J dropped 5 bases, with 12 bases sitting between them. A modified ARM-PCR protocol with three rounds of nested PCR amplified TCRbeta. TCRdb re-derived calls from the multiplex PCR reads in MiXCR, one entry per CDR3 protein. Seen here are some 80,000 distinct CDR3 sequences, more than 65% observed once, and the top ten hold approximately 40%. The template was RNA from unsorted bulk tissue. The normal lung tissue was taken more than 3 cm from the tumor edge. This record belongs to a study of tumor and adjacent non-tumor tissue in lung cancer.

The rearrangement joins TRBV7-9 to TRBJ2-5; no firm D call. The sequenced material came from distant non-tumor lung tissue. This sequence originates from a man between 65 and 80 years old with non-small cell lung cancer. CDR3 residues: CASSLPNGETQYL. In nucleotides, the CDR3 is TGTGCCAGCAGCCTTCCCAACGGGGAGACCCAGTACCTC.